Detailed here is one TCR beta chain. Its matching antigen is unknown. Researchers built TCR beta libraries using quantitative 5'-RACE with molecular barcodes. From the 5' RACE reads, TCRdb called clonotypes with MiXCR, one entry per CDR3 protein. The table lists 250,000 to 300,000 distinct CDR3 sequences, 18% of them singletons. This entry comes from a study of CD8 T cells in ankylosing spondylitis. General observations from the study: From matched ankylosing spondylitis synovial fluid, disease-linked clones were reportedly recovered at significantly enriched levels. In the blood and synovial fluid of reactive arthritis, some motif variants had been previously reported. Typical of ankylosing spondylitis blood, it appeared, was a TCR beta motif of under 10 highly homologous variants.

What was sequenced was blood, either unsorted or a sorted T cell fraction (not recorded which). The clonotype comes from a male donor with ankylosing spondylitis or in good health (not recorded which).

CDR3 sequence reads: CASIPRPAGVLSEQFF. The DNA of the CDR3 is TGCGCCAGCATACCGCGGCCAGCGGGAGTTCTTAGTGAGCAGTTCTTC. The rearrangement uses TRBV10-2 and TRBJ2-1; 8 positions match TRBD2. V lost 7 bases, J lost 9 bases, and 17 bases stayed unmatched. The germline V gene encodes CDR1 WSHSY and CDR2 SAAADI. This CDR3 has 16 amino acids.